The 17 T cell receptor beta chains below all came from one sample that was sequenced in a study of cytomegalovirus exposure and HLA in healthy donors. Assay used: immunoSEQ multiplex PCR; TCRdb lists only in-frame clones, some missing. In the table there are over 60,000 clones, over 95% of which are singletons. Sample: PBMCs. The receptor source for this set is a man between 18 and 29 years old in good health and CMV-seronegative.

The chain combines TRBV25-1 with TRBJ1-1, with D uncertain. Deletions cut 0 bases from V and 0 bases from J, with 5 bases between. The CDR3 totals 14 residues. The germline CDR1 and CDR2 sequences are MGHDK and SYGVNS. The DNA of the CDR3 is TGTGCCAGCAGTGAATATAGTCTGAACACTGAAGCTTTCTTT. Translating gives CASSEYSLNTEAFF.

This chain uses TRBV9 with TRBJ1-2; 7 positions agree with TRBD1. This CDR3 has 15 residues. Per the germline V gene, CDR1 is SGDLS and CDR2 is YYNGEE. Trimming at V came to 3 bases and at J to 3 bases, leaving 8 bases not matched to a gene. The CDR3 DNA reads TGTGCCAGCAGCGGGGGACAGCCGTTGTACTATGGCTACACCTTC. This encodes CASSGGQPLYYGYTF.

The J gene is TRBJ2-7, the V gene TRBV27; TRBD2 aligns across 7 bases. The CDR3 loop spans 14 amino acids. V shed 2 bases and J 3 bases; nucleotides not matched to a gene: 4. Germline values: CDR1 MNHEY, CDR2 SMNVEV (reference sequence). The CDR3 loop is CASSLTPSGYEQYF. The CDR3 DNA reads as TGTGCCAGCAGTTTAACCCCTAGCGGCTACGAGCAGTACTTC.

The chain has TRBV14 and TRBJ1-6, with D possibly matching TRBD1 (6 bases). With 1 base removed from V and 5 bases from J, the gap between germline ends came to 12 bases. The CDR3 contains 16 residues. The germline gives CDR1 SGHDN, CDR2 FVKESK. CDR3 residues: CASSQGGRGDNSPLHF. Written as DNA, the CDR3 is TGTGCCAGCAGCCAAGGGGGCAGGGGAGATAATTCACCCCTCCACTTT.

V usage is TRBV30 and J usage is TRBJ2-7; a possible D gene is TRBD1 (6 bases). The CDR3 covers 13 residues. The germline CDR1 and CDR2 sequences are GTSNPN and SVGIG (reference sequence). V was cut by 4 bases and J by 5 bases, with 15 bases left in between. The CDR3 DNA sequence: TGTGCCTGGAAACGAACAGGGAAGAACGAGCAGTACTTC. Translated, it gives CAWKRTGKNEQYF.

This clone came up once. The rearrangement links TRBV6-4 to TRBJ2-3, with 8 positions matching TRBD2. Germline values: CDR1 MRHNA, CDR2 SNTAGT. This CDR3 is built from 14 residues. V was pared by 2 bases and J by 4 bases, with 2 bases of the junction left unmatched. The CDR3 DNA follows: TGTGCCAGCAGTGACGGACTAGCTGCAGATACGCAGTATTTT. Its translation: CASSDGLAADTQYF.

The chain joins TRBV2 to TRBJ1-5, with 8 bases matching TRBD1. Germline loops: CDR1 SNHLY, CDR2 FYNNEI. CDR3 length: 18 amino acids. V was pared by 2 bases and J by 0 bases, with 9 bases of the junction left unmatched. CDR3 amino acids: CASSETPDRGSSNQPQHF. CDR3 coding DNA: TGTGCCAGCAGTGAAACCCCCGACAGGGGCTCTAGCAATCAGCCCCAGCATTTT.

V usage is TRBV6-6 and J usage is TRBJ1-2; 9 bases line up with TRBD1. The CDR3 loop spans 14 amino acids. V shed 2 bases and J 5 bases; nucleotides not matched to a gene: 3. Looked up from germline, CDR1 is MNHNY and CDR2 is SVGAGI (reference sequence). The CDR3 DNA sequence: TGTGCCAGCAGTTACCGGGGACAGGGTTATGGCTACACCTTC. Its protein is CASSYRGQGYGYTF.

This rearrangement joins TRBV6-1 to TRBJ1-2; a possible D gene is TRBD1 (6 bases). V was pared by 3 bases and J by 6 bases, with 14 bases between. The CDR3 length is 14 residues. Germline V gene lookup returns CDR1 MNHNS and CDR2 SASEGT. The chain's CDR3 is CASSDVRGSNGYTF. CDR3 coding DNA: TGTGCCAGCAGTGACGTCAGGGGTTCTAATGGCTACACCTTC.

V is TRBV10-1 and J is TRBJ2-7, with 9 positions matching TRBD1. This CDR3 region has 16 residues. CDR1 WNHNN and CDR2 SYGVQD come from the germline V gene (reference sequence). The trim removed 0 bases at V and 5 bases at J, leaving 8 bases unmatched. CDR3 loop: CASSESAVQGANEQYF. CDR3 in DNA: TGCGCCAGCAGTGAGTCGGCAGTACAGGGGGCCAACGAGCAGTACTTC.

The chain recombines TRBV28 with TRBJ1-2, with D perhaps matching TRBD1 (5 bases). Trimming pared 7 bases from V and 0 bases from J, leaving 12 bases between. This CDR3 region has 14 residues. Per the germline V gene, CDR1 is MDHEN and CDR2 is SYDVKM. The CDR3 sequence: CASTPGGANYGYTF. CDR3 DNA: TGTGCCAGCACCCCGGGAGGGGCTAACTATGGCTACACCTTC.

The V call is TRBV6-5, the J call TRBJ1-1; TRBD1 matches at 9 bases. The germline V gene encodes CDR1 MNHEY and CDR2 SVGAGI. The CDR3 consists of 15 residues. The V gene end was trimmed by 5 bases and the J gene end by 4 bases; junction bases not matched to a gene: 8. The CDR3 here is CASSQLGQGITEAFF. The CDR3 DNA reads TGTGCCAGCAGTCAACTTGGACAGGGGATCACTGAAGCTTTCTTT.

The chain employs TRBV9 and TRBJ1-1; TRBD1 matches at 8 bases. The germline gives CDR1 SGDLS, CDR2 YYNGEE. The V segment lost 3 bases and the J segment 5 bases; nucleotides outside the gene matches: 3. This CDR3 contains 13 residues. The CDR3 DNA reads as TGTGCCAGCAGCGGACAGGGGAGGACTGAAGCTTTCTTT. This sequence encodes CASSGQGRTEAFF.

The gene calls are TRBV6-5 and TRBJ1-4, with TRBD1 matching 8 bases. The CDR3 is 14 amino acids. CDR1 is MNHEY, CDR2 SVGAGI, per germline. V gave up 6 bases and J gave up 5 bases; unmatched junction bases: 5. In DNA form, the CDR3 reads TGTGCCAGCAGCCGGACAGGGTCGAATGAAAAACTGTTTTTT. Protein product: CASSRTGSNEKLFF.

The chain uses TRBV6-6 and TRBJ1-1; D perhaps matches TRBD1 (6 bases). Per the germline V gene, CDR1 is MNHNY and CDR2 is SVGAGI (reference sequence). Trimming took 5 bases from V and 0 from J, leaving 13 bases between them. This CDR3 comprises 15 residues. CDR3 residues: CASSRGQSLNTEAFF. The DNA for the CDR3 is TGTGCCAGCAGTCGCGGACAGAGTTTGAACACTGAAGCTTTCTTT.

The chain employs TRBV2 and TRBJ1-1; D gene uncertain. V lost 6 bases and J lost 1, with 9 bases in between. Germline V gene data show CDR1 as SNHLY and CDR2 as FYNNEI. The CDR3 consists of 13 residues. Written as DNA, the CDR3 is TGTGCCAGCAGCGGGTCGAGGAACACTGAAGCTTTCTTT. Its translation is CASSGSRNTEAFF.

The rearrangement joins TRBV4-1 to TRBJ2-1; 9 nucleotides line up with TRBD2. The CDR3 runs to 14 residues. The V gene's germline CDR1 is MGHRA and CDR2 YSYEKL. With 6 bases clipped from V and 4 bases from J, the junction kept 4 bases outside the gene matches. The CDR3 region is CASRLLAGYNEQFF. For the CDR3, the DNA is TGCGCCAGCAGACTTCTAGCGGGATACAATGAGCAGTTCTTC.